Detailed here is one T cell receptor (beta chain). Its antigen remains unknown. The V and J ends lost 2 bases and 0 bases, in that order; junction bases with no gene match: 7. The CDR3 runs to 16 residues. Germline-derived CDR1 and CDR2 are SGHRS and YFSETQ. The data belong to a study of blood T cells in healthy people across ages. Study-level results: Unsorted PBMC material precluded a definitive naive versus antigen-experienced comparison.

A second about 6 to 12 cycle PCR used barcoded and J-beta primers. TCRdb processed the 5' RACE reads anew with MiXCR; each CDR3 protein has one entry. The table shows around 520,000 distinct CDR3 sequences, with about 27% occurring only once. The same data also went into a second study, on T cells of mothers and their children. As that study records: Three healthy Caucasian mothers and their six children donated. M1S, a second-PCR primer, added sample barcodes and 2-4 random nucleotides.

The clonotype originates from a boy aged 2 to 10 in good health. The chain has TRBV5-1 and TRBJ2-7; 8 bases map to TRBD1. The sample taken for sequencing was blood. The CDR3 is CASSFSGTGFSYEQYF. The DNA of the CDR3 is TGCGCCAGCAGCTTCTCCGGGACAGGCTTCTCCTACGAGCAGTACTTC.